These T cell receptor beta chains were read from a single sample in a study of T cell responses to AZD1222 COVID-19 vaccine. TCRdb's table, derived via immunoSEQ multiplex PCR, lists solely in-frame clones and lacks some. Here the sample spans tens of thousands of clones, around 90% being singletons. Source: peripheral blood, taken on day 0 of AZD1222 vaccination. Receptors were obtained from an adult in good health. Both conserved end residues are part of each CDR3. Each record gives: clone size, D gene, J gene, V gene, CDR3 DNA, CDR3 protein. D genes are given only for firm matches. Clone size is given for some rows only: seen once, a few or many times, or a class if the clone is expanded.

>NA|NA|TRBJ1-1|TRBV19
TGTGCCAGTAGTATTGCAGGGGCTATTTTCTTT
CASSIAGAIFF
>once|NA|TRBJ2-2|TRBV12-3/TRBV12-4
TGTGCCAGCAGTTTTGACCGCACCGGGGAGCTGTTTTTT
CASSFDRTGELFF
>NA|NA|TRBJ1-2|TRBV19
TGTGCCAGTAGTATATTTCATGGCTACACCTTC
CASSIFHGYTF
>few|NA|TRBJ1-2|TRBV29-1
TGCAGCGCATCCCCGGGCCGTAACTATGGCTACACCTTC
CSASPGRNYGYTF
>NA|NA|TRBJ1-2|TRBV3-1/TRBV3-2
TGTGCCAGCAGCCAAGTTCATGTCGGTGTTTTCGGCTACACCTTC
CASSQVHVGVFGYTF
>NA|NA|TRBJ1-2|TRBV10-3
TGTGCCATCAGTGAGCCGGGATCCGCTAACTATGGCTACACCTTC
CAISEPGSANYGYTF
>NA|NA|TRBJ1-5|TRBV3-1/TRBV3-2
TGTGCCAGCAGCCAAGAGTTGGGTCAGCCCCAGCATTTT
CASSQELGQPQHF
>NA|NA|TRBJ2-4|TRBV12-5
TGTGCTAGTGGTTTGGTACAGTTTGGCAGGGAAAACATTCAGTACTTC
CASGLVQFGRENIQYF
>NA|NA|TRBJ2-7|TRBV12-1
TGTGCCAGCAGCTTTAACGACAGGGACCGCTCCTACGAGCAGTACTTC
CASSFNDRDRSYEQYF
>NA|NA|TRBJ1-1|TRBV6-5
TGTGCCAGCAGTTACGAGGGGGGTTCGAACACTGAAGCTTTCTTT
CASSYEGGSNTEAFF
>NA|NA|TRBJ2-7|TRBV9
TGTGCCAGCAGCGTCGGTCCTACTACCGAGCAGTACTTC
CASSVGPTTEQYF
>NA|NA|TRBJ2-3|TRBV4-1
TGCGCCAGCAGCCAAGTACCAGATACGCAGTATTTT
CASSQVPDTQYF
>NA|NA|TRBJ1-1|TRBV24-1
TGTGCCACCAGTGATTTACAAGGAAAGACCCCTGAAGCTTTCTTT
CATSDLQGKTPEAFF
>NA|NA|TRBJ1-2|TRBV29-1
TGCAGCGTTGAAGGAAGGTTCTCTGGCTACACCTTC
CSVEGRFSGYTF
>once|TRBD1|TRBJ1-1|TRBV11-2
TGTGCCGGACAGGGGCGCCTGCTTGGAGCTTTCTTT
CAGQGRLLGAFF
>NA|NA|TRBJ1-3|TRBV11-2
TGTGCCAGCAGCTCCAGACAGAGAGGAAACACCATATATTTT
CASSSRQRGNTIYF
>NA|NA|TRBJ1-2|TRBV7-9
TGTGCCAGCAGCTTAGTCCAGGGACCCGACTATGGCTACACCTTC
CASSLVQGPDYGYTF
>NA|NA|TRBJ1-6|TRBV6-5
TGTGCCAGCAGCACCCTGGGGAGGGGGTCCCTCCACTTT
CASSTLGRGSLHF
>NA|TRBD1|TRBJ1-4|TRBV24-1
TGTGCCACCAGTGACCGGAGGACAGGGTATAATGAAAAACTGTTTTTT
CATSDRRTGYNEKLFF
>NA|NA|TRBJ1-1|TRBV4-1
TGCGCCAGCAGCCAAGAGGCGGGGACGAACACTGAAGCTTTCTTT
CASSQEAGTNTEAFF